This T cell receptor beta chain was sequenced during a study of long-term antiretroviral therapy in people with HIV. General observations from the study: Controls had broader CDR3 length ranges than HIV repertoires did. Clones that had undergone expansion before ART dominated the repertoire at all time points.

At least one PBMC sample before ART and at least two after were required. Samples were assayed with immunoSEQ v3.0 at survey level. Sequencing had a target that covered roughly 40,000-50,000 T-cell genomes per sample. Only in-frame clones appear in the TCRdb table, and some are missing; sequencing was by immunoSEQ multiplex PCR. This table holds about 14,000 clones, around 90% found once. The V gene lost 0 bases and the J gene lost 6 bases, with 14 bases spanning the gap. Germline V gives CDR1 GTSNPN, CDR2 SVGIG (reference sequence). This CDR3 region has 14 residues. Remarks on this clone: Its antigen is unknown.

This chain connects TRBV30 to TRBJ1-1; TRBD1 is a possible D gene (5 bases). The material sequenced was unsorted PBMCs, taken 6.2 years after starting antiretroviral therapy. The source is a man aged 35 to 55 with HIV. The CDR3 sequence is CAWSVLGAAAEAFF. The CDR3 DNA is TGTGCCTGGAGTGTACTAGGGGCTGCGGCTGAAGCTTTCTTT.